A selection of T cell receptor beta chains follows, all from one sample in a study of T cells in Graves' hyperthyroidism and ophthalmopathy. MiXCR was run by TCRdb on the multiplex PCR reads, yielding one entry per CDR3 protein. The sample includes fewer than 55,000 distinct CDR3 sequences, roughly 56% of them seen just once. Sample: peripheral blood or thyroid tissue (not recorded which). All receptors derive from a man younger than 35 with Graves' hyperthyroidism. CDR3s include the opening cysteine and the closing phenylalanine or tryptophan. Each record gives: D gene, V gene, clone size, J gene, CDR3 protein, CDR3 DNA. A D gene is named only where the DNA matches it firmly. Not all rows give a size; the values are once, few, many and, for expanded clones, a class.

>TRBD1|TRBV10-3|.|TRBJ1-5
CAISATGESSNQPQHF
TGTGCCATCAGTGCGACAGGGGAAAGTAGCAATCAGCCCCAGCATTTT
>TRBD1|TRBV20-1|.|TRBJ1-5
CSARSDRGGNQPQHF
TGCAGTGCTAGATCTGACAGGGGAGGCAATCAGCCCCAGCATTTT
>TRBD1|TRBV7-2|.|TRBJ2-7
CASSSRTGVYEQYF
TGTGCCAGCAGCTCACGGACAGGGGTCTACGAGCAGTACTTC
>TRBD2|TRBV6-1|.|TRBJ2-5
CASILAAPHKFRGETQYF
TGTGCCTCTATCCTAGCGGCCCCTCACAAATTTAGAGGAGAGACCCAGTACTTC
>.|TRBV20-1|.|TRBJ2-5
CSARVALGGTQYF
TGCAGTGCTAGAGTGGCCTTAGGGGGGACCCAGTACTTC
>.|TRBV12-3/TRBV12-4|many|TRBJ1-4
CASSRTDEKLFF
TGTGCCAGCAGCAGAACTGATGAAAAACTGTTTTTT
>TRBD1|TRBV20-1|.|TRBJ2-7
CSAQRGTGSYEQYF
TGCAGTGCTCAAAGGGGGACAGGCTCCTACGAGCAGTACTTC
>.|TRBV6-1|.|TRBJ2-7
CASSEDGMNYEQYF
TGTGCCAGCAGTGAGGACGGCATGAACTACGAGCAGTACTTC
>.|TRBV5-1|many|TRBJ1-2
CASSDGNYGYTF
TGCGCCAGCAGCGACGGAAACTATGGCTACACCTTC
>TRBD2|TRBV29-1|.|TRBJ2-7
CSATAGGPYEQYF
TGCAGCGCCACAGCGGGAGGGCCCTACGAGCAGTACTTC
>.|TRBV6-5|.|TRBJ2-3
CASSLGHFTDTQYF
TGTGCCAGCAGCCTCGGACACTTCACAGATACGCAGTATTTT
>TRBD1|TRBV10-3|.|TRBJ1-5
CAISGTGSSNQPQHF
TGTGCCATCAGTGGGACAGGGTCGAGCAATCAGCCCCAGCATTTT
>.|TRBV15|.|TRBJ1-3
CATSRGVISGNTIYF
TGTGCCACCAGCAGAGGGGTGATCTCTGGAAACACCATATATTTT
>.|TRBV7-2|.|TRBJ1-1
CASSLRGYDTEAFF
TGTGCCAGCAGCTTACGGGGGTATGACACTGAAGCTTTCTTT
>TRBD2|TRBV20-1|many|TRBJ2-5
CSARGSGGREETQYF
TGCAGTGCTAGAGGTAGCGGGGGGCGAGAAGAGACCCAGTACTTC
>.|TRBV4-3|many|TRBJ1-2
CASSQGSSGHNYGYTF
TGCGCCAGCAGCCAAGGTTCGTCGGGACATAACTATGGCTACACCTTC
>.|TRBV27|.|TRBJ2-2
CASSLSVSLSGELFF
TGTGCCAGCAGTTTATCGGTTAGTTTGTCCGGGGAGCTGTTTTTT
>TRBD1|TRBV7-8|.|TRBJ1-5
CASSRLTGDNQPQHF
TGTGCCAGCAGCCGACTTACAGGGGACAATCAGCCCCAGCATTTT
>.|TRBV7-8|.|TRBJ2-6
CASSPARRLSGANVLTF
TGTGCCAGCAGCCCCGCTCGGAGGCTCTCTGGGGCCAACGTCCTGACTTTC
>.|TRBV7-8|.|TRBJ2-7
CASSLIEGGEQYF
TGTGCCAGCAGTCTTATAGAAGGGGGAGAGCAGTACTTC
>TRBD1|TRBV7-2|.|TRBJ2-2
CASSYVGGTGSTGELFF
TGTGCCAGCAGCTATGTAGGTGGGACAGGGTCCACCGGGGAGCTGTTTTTT
>.|TRBV9|.|TRBJ1-1
CASSVDPMNTEAFF
TGTGCCAGCAGCGTAGATCCGATGAACACTGAAGCTTTCTTT
>.|TRBV25-1|.|TRBJ1-4
CASSDSRGQNEKLFF
TGTGCCAGCAGTGATAGTAGGGGCCAGAATGAAAAACTGTTTTTT
>TRBD1|TRBV7-2|.|TRBJ1-5
CASSLAGTGPMVQPQHF
TGTGCCAGCAGCTTAGCCGGGACAGGTCCGATGGTTCAGCCCCAGCATTTT
>.|TRBV29-1|.|TRBJ2-7
CSVLISTVVQYF
TGCAGCGTTCTCATTAGTACAGTCGTGCAGTACTTC
>.|TRBV6-6|many|TRBJ1-1
CASGEGVEAFF
TGTGCCAGCGGAGAGGGGGTTGAAGCTTTCTTT
>TRBD2|TRBV29-1|many|TRBJ2-2
CSVPSGASNTGELFF
TGCAGCGTTCCCAGCGGGGCATCGAACACCGGGGAGCTGTTTTTT
>.|TRBV6-5|.|TRBJ2-2
CASSYVWPYPSTNTGELFF
TGTGCCAGCAGTTACGTTTGGCCCTATCCTTCTACGAACACCGGGGAGCTGTTTTTT
>.|TRBV7-9|.|TRBJ2-3
CASSLPGVTDTQYF
TGTGCCAGCAGCTTACCCGGGGTCACAGATACGCAGTATTTT